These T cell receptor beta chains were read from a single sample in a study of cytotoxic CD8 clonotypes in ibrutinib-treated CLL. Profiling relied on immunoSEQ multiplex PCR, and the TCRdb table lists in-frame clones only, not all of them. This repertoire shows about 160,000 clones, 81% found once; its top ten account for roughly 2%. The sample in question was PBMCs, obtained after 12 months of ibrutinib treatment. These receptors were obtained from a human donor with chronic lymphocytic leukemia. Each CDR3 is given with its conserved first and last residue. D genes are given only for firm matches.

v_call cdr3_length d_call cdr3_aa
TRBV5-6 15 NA CASSRSGYDNQPQHF
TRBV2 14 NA CASSTGSYTGELFF
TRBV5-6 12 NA CASSSYPYEQYF
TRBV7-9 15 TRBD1 CASSLNRGRMGELFF
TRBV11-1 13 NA CASSLGSVETQYF
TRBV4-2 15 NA CASSRGGADVRELFF
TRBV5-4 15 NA CASSLATANTGELFF
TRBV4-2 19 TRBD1 CASSQRGQTLRSSYNEQFF
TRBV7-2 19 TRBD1 CASSLGFGTGIGRNTEAFF
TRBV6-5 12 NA CASSTLSADMYF